Sequencing of this T cell receptor beta chain was carried out in a study of blood T cell repertoires in COVID-19. The overall study: COVID-19 samples from acute and convalescent phases originated in the United States, Italy and Spain. PBMCs, B-cell-depleted T cells, or T cells provided the cDNA or gDNA that made up the material.

Living in under 30 US areas, the participants were between about 18 and 100 years of age. Assay used: immunoSEQ multiplex PCR; TCRdb lists only in-frame clones, some missing. This table holds 220,000 or so clones, around 83% found once. The receptor was derived from a woman aged 40 to 50 who had recovered from COVID-19. Sequences were obtained from PBMCs or T cells enriched from blood (not recorded which).

This CDR3 reads CASSESSSGMLEQFF. CDR3 sequence (DNA): TGCGCCAGCAGTGAGTCCTCTAGCGGGATGCTTGAGCAGTTCTTC. This chain connects TRBV10-1 to TRBJ2-1; 9 bases map to TRBD2. The CDR3 has 15 amino acids. From germline, CDR1 is WNHNN and CDR2 SYGVQD (reference sequence). The V and J ends lost 0 bases and 9 bases, in that order; junction bases with no gene match: 6.